This entry lists 12 T cell receptor beta chains sequenced from one sample in a study of regulatory T cells in long-lasting Graves disease (dated by TCRdb to about 2021). The sample's time point label is to be understood as: newly diagnosed GD, antithyroid drugs for less than 3 months. For both TCR sequencing and RNA sequencing, RNA was extracted from PBMCs using TRIzol. Receptors were amplified or captured by multiplex PCR. Sequencing was performed on an Illumina HiSeq 4000. iRepertoire HTBI primers and Arm-PCR amplification of CDR3 regions were used to construct TCR beta libraries. Starting from the raw public reads, TCRdb applied fastp trimming at Q25, assembled clones with MiXCR and retained in-frame beta chains. Under each unique CDR3 protein, matching rows form one entry showing the most common genes and DNA. The sample table lists about 430,000 distinct CDR3 sequences, about 15% of them with a count of one. Of the sample, roughly 7.7% falls within the top ten clones.

The same sample was also used in a study of T cells in Graves' hyperthyroidism and ophthalmopathy.

Sequenced material: peripheral blood mononuclear cells (PBMCs), taken at new diagnosis, from a patient treated with antithyroid drugs. These receptors were taken from a woman aged 40 to 55 with Graves disease. Donor details come from another sample of the same person, matched by shared clones.

The V and J genes are TRBV5-1 and TRBJ2-5; TRBD2 agrees at 16 bases. The CDR3 totals 18 residues. Germline assignment: CDR1 SGHRS and CDR2 YFSETQ. Trimming at V came to 4 bases and at J to 3 bases, leaving 9 bases not matched to a gene. CDR3 sequence: CASSPGLAGGAGEETQYF. CDR3 nucleotide sequence: TGCGCCAGCAGCCCGGGACTAGCGGGAGGGGCAGGGGAAGAGACCCAGTACTTC.

This clonotype was counted between two and nine times. This sequence joins TRBV25-1 and TRBJ2-1; 10 bases align to TRBD2. Germline V lookup: CDR1 MGHDK, CDR2 SYGVNS. The CDR3 is 15 amino acids. V lost 3 bases to trimming and J lost 5 bases; unmatched junction nucleotides: 4. The CDR3 nucleotides read TGTGCCAGCAGTGAGGTCCTAGCGGGGGACAATGAGCAGTTCTTC. This sequence encodes CASSEVLAGDNEQFF.

The J gene is TRBJ2-2, the V gene TRBV18, with D hard to call. This CDR3 has 16 residues. CDR1 is KGHSH, CDR2 LQKENI, per germline. The V gene lost 6 bases and the J gene lost 4 bases, with 18 bases spanning the gap. The DNA for the CDR3 is TGTGCCAGCTCGCCAAGGAAGGGTTCGAGCACCGGGGAGCTGTTTTTT. Protein: CASSPRKGSSTGELFF. The variable domain in full, completed from reference TRBV18 and TRBJ2-2, reads NAGVMQNPRHLVRRRGQEARLRCSPMKGHSHVYWYRQLPEEGLKFMVYLQKENIIDESGMPKERFSAEFPKEGPSILRIQQVVRGDSAAYFCASSPRKGSSTGELFFGEGSRLTVL.

The chain has TRBV10-3 and TRBJ1-2; possibly TRBD1 for D (6 bases). Trimming pared 6 bases from V and 3 bases from J, leaving 17 bases between. Germline V gene data show CDR1 as ENHRY and CDR2 as SYGVKD. The CDR3 totals 15 residues. CDR3 residues: CAIRTTGLRDYGYTF. In DNA form, the CDR3 reads TGTGCCATCAGGACAACAGGGCTCCGCGACTATGGCTACACCTTC.

CDR3 DNA sequence: TGCAGTGCTAGGACAGGGAGGCGTAATTCACCCCTCCACTTT. This gives the protein CSARTGRRNSPLHF. V and J are TRBV20-1 and TRBJ1-6; 7 nucleotides match TRBD1. With V trimmed by 3 bases and J by 6 bases, 5 bases remained unmatched. Germline CDR1 and CDR2: DFQATT and SNEGSKA (reference sequence). The CDR3 consists of 14 residues.

The rearrangement joins TRBV20-1 to TRBJ1-3; TRBD1 agrees at 8 bases. V dropped 6 bases and J dropped 4; count of bases not matched to a gene: 8. CDR3 length equals 14 residues. Germline V gives CDR1 DFQATT, CDR2 SNEGSKA (reference sequence). The CDR3: CSAMGQGAGNTIYF. For the CDR3, the DNA is TGCAGTGCAATGGGCCAGGGGGCGGGAAACACCATATATTTT.

Points on this clonotype: A much larger clone differs by one base, so this may be a read error. The V and J genes are TRBV27 and TRBJ2-1, with 7 nucleotides matching TRBD2. The germline CDR1 and CDR2 sequences are MNHEY and SMNVEV (reference sequence). The CDR3 has 14 amino acids. The V gene end was trimmed by 6 bases and the J gene end by 12 bases; junction bases not matched to a gene: 14. The chain's CDR3 is CASSPRDYLRGQFF. The CDR3 nucleotides read TGTGCCAGCAGCCCTAGGGACTACCTCCGTGGGCAGTTCTTC.

This clonotype has at least ten counts. This chain joins TRBV28 and TRBJ2-1; 7 positions match TRBD1. Unmatched junction bases numbered 8, after V lost 2 bases and J lost 10 bases. CDR3 length equals 14 residues. Per the germline V gene, CDR1 is MDHEN and CDR2 is SYDVKM. The CDR3 here is CASSLQGQAWEQFF. CDR3 DNA sequence: TGTGCCAGCAGTTTACAAGGACAGGCGTGGGAGCAGTTCTTC.

CDR3 sequence reads: CASSSAGYPYEQYF. CDR3 bases: TGTGCCAGCAGTTCCGCGGGCTATCCCTACGAGCAGTACTTC. The chain has TRBV6-2 or TRBV6-3 and TRBJ2-7, with a weak D call TRBD2 (5 bases). The germline V gene has CDR1 MNHEY and CDR2 SVGEGT. V lost 4 bases and J lost 2, with 12 bases in between. The length of the CDR3 is 14 residues.

There are a few counts of this clonotype. This may be a read error, as it is one base from a much larger clone. The chain is built from TRBV28 and TRBJ2-5, with TRBD1 as a possible D gene (7 bases). This CDR3 is 14 amino acids long. Germline values: CDR1 MDHEN, CDR2 SYDVKM. The CDR3 coding sequence is TGTGCCGGCAGTATGCAGGGGGGACAAGAGACCCAGTACTTC. Amino acids: CAGSMQGGQETQYF.

V and J are TRBV30 and TRBJ1-5; D is ambiguous. CDR3 size: 14 residues. Trimming shortened V by 2 bases and J by 2 bases, and 10 bases separated the two germline ends. Germline CDR1 and CDR2: GTSNPN and SVGIG (reference sequence). The CDR3 loop is CAWSLGVGNQPQHF. CDR3 nucleotide sequence: TGTGCCTGGAGTCTCGGGGTGGGCAATCAGCCCCAGCATTTT.

In this sample, this clonotype turned up many times. The rearrangement links TRBV7-9 to TRBJ2-1; 11 nucleotides align to TRBD2. Germline assignment: CDR1 SEHNR and CDR2 FQNEAQ (reference sequence). Trimming removed 3 bases from V and 0 bases from J; junction bases left unmatched: 10. The CDR3 runs to 19 residues. The CDR3 here is CASSFTLAGALNSYNEQFF. CDR3 DNA sequence: TGTGCCAGCAGCTTTACACTAGCGGGAGCCCTCAACTCCTACAATGAGCAGTTCTTC.